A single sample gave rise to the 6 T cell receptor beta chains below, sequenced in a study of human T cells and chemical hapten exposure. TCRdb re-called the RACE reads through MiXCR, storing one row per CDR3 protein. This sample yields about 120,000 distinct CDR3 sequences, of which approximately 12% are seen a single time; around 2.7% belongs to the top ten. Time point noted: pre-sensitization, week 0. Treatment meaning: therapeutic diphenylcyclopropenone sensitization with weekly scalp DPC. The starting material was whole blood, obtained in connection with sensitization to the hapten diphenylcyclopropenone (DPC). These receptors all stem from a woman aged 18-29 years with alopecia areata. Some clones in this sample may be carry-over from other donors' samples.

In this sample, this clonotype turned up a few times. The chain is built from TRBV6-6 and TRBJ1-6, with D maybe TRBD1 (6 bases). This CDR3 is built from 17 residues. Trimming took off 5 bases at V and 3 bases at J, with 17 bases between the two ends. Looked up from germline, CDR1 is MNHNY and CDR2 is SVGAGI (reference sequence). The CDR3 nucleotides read TGTGCCAGCAGTACCCGGACAGCGATTGACTATAATTCACCCCTCCACTTT. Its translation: CASSTRTAIDYNSPLHF.

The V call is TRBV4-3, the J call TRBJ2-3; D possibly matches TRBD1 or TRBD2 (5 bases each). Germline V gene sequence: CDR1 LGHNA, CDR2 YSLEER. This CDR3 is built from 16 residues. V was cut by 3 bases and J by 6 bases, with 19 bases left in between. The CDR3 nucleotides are TGCGCCAGCAGCCAGACGGGACCCCGGTTATTGGATACGCAGTATTTT. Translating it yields CASSQTGPRLLDTQYF.

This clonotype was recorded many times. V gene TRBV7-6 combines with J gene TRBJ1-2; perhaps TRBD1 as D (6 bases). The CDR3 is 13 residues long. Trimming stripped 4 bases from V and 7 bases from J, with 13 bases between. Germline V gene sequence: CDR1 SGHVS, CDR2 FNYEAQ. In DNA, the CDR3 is TGTGCCAGCAGCTACACAGGGAGCAGTGGCTACACCTTC. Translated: CASSYTGSSGYTF.

The CDR3 DNA reads TGTGCCAGCTCACCCTCCCGACTAGACAGCTACGAGCAGTACTTC. Translating it yields CASSPSRLDSYEQYF. The chain recombines TRBV18 with TRBJ2-7; a possible D gene is TRBD2 (6 bases). The V and J ends lost 3 bases and 3 bases respectively, with 15 bases between them. CDR1 KGHSH and CDR2 LQKENI come from the germline V gene. The CDR3 sequence is 15 residues long.

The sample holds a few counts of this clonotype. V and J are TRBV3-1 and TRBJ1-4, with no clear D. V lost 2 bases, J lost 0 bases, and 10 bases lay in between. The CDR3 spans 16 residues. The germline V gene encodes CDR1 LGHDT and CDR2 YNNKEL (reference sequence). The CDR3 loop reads CASSQRHSATNEKLFF. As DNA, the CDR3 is TGTGCCAGCAGCCAAAGACACAGTGCAACTAATGAAAAACTGTTTTTT.

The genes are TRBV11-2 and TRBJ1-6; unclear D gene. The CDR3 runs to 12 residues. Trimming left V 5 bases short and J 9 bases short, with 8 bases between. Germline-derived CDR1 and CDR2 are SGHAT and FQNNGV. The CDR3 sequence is CASSPDRSPLHF. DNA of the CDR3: TGTGCCAGCAGCCCCGACCGTTCACCCCTCCACTTT.